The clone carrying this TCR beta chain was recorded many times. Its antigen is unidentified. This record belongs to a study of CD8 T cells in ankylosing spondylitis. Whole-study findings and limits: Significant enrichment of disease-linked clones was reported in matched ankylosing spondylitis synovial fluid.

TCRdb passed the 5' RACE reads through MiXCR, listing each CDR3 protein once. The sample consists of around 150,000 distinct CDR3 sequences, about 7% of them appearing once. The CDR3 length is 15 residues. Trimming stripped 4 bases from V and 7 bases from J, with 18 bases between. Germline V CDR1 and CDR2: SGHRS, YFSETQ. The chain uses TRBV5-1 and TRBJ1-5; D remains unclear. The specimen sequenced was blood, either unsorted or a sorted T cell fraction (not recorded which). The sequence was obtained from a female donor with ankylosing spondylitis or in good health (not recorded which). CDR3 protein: CASSVLLMSEQPQHF. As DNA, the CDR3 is TGCGCCAGCAGCGTCCTGTTAATGAGCGAACAGCCCCAGCATTTT.